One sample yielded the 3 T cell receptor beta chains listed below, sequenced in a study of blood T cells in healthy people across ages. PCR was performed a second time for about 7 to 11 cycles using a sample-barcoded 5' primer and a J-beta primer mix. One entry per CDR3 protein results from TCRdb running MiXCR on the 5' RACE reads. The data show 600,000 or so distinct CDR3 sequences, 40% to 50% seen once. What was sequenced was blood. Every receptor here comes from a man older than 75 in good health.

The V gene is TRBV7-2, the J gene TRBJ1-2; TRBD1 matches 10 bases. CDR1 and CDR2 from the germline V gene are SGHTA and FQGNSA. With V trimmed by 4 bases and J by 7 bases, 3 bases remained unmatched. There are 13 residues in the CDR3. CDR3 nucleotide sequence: TGTGCCAGCAGCTCCCGGGACAGGGGTGGCTACACCTTC. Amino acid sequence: CASSSRDRGGYTF. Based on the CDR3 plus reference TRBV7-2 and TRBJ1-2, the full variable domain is GAGVSQSPSNKVTEKGKDVELRCDPISGHTALYWYRQSLGQGLEFLIYFQGNSAPDKSGLPSDRFSAERTGGSVSTLTIQRTQQEDSAVYLCASSSRDRGGYTFGSGTRLTVV.

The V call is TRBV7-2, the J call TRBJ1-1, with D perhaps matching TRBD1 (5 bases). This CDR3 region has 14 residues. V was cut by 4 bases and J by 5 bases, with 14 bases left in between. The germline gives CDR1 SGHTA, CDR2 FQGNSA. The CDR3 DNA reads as TGTGCCAGCAGCTACTTCCCCCAGGGTACTGAAGCTTTCTTT. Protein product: CASSYFPQGTEAFF.

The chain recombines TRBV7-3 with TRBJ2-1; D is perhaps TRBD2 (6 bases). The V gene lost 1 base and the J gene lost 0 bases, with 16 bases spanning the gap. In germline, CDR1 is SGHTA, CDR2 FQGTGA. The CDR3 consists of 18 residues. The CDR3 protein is CASSLSPSRGSSYNEQFF. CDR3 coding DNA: TGTGCCAGCAGCTTAAGCCCTTCACGGGGGAGCTCCTACAATGAGCAGTTCTTC.